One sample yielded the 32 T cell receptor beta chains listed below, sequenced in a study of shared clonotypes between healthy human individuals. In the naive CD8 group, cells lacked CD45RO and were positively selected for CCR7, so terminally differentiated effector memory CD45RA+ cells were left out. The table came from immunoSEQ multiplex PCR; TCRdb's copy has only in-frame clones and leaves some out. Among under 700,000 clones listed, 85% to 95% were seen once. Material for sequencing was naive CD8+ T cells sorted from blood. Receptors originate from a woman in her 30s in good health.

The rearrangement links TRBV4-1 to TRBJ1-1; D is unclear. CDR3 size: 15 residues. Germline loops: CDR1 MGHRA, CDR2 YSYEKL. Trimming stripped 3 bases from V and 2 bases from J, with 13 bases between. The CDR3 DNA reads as TGCGCCAGCAGCCACAGAACCGTCGGAAACACTGAAGCTTTCTTT. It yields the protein CASSHRTVGNTEAFF.

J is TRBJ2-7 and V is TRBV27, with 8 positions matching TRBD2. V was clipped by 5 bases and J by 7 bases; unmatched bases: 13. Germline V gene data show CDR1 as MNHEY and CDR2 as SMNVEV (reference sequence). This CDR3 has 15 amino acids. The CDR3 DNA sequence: TGTGCCAGCAGTCCTTGGAGCGGGAGTGCGGGGGAGCAGTACTTC. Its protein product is CASSPWSGSAGEQYF.

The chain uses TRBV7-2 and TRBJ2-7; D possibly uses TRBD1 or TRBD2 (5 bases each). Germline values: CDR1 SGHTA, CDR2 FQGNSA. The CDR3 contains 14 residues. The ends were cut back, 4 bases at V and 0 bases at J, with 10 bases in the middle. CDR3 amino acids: CASSWTGTSYEQYF. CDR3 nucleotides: TGTGCCAGCAGCTGGACCGGGACCTCCTACGAGCAGTACTTC.

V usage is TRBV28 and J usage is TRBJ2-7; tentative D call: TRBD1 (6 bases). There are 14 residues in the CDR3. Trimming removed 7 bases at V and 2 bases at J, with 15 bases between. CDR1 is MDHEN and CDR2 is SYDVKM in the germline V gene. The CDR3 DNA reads TGTGCCAGCAAAAACCTAGGGGGAACCTACGAGCAGTACTTC. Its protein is CASKNLGGTYEQYF.

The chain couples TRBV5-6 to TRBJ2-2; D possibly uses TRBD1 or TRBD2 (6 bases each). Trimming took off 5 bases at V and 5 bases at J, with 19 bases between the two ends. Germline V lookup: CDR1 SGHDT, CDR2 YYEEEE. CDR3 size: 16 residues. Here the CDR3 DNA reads TGTGCCAGCAGGAGGCGGGACACGGATACTACCGGGGAGCTGTTTTTT. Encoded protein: CASRRRDTDTTGELFF.

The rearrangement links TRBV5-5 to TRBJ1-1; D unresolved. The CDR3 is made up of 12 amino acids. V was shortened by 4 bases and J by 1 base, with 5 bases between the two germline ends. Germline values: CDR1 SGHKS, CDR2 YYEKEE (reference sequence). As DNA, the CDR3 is TGTGCCAGCAGCCTACAGAACACTGAAGCTTTCTTT. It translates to CASSLQNTEAFF.

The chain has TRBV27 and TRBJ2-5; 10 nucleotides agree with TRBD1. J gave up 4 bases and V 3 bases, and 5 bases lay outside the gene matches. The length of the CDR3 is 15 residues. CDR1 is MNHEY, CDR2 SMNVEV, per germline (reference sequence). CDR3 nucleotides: TGTGCCAGCAGTTTCACGACAGGGGGCAGAGAGACCCAGTACTTC. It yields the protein CASSFTTGGRETQYF.

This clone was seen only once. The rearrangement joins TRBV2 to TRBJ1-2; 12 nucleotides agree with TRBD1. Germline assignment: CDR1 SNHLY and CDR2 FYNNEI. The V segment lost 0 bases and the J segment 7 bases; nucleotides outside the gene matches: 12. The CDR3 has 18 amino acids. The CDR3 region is CASSEAPGQGASRGGYTF. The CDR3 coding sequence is TGTGCCAGCAGTGAAGCCCCGGGACAGGGGGCCTCCCGCGGTGGCTACACCTTC.

CDR3 in amino acids: CASSEADATRLAGGLPSYEQYF. CDR3 in DNA: TGTGCCAGCAGTGAAGCAGACGCCACCAGACTAGCGGGAGGGCTCCCCTCCTACGAGCAGTACTTC. The chain combines TRBV2 with TRBJ2-7, with 14 bases aligning to TRBD2. CDR1 SNHLY and CDR2 FYNNEI come from the germline V gene. J was trimmed by 0 bases and V by 0 bases; bases with no gene match: 16. The CDR3 length is 22 residues.

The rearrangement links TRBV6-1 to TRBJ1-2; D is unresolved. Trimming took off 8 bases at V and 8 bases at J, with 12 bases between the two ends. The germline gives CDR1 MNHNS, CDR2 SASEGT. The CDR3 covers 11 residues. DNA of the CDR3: TGTGCCAGCGATCCCTCCGGGGGCTACACCTTC. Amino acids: CASDPSGGYTF.

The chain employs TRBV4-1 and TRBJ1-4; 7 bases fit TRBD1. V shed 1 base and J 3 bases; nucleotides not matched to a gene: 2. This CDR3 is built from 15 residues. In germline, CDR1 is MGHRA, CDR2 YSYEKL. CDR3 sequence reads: CASSQGDSSNEKLFF. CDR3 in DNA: TGCGCCAGCAGCCAAGGGGACAGCTCTAATGAAAAACTGTTTTTT.

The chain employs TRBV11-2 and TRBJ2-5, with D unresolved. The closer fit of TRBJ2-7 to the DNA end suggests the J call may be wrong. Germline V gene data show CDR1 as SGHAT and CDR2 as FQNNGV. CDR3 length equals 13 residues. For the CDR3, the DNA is TGTGCCAGCAGCTTAGTAATATTGGACGAGCAGTACTTC. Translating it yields CASSLVILDEQYF.

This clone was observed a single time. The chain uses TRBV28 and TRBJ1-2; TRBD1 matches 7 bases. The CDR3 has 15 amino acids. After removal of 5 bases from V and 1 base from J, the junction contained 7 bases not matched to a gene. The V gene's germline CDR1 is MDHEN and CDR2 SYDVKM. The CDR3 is CASSQGQIVNYGYTF. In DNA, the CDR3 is TGTGCCAGCAGTCAGGGACAGATTGTTAACTATGGCTACACCTTC.

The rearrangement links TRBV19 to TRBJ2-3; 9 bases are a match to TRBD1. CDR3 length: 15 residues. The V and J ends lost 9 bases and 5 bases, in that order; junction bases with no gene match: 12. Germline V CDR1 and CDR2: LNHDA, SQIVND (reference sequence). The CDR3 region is CASARDREGIDTQYF. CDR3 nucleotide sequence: TGTGCCAGCGCCCGGGACAGGGAGGGCATAGATACGCAGTATTTT. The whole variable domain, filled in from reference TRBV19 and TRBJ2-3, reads DGGITQSPKYLFRKEGQNVTLSCEQNLNHDAMYWYRQDPGQGLRLIYYSQIVNDFQKGDIAEGYSVSREKKESFPLTVTSAQKNPTAFYLCASARDREGIDTQYFGPGTRLTVL.

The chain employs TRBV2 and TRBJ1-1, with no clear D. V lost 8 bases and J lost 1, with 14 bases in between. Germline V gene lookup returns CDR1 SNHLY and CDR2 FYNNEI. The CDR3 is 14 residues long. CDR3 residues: CASPEGGENTEAFF. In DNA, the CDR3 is TGTGCCAGCCCCGAGGGCGGGGAGAACACTGAAGCTTTCTTT. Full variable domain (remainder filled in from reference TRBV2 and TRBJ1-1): EPEVTQTPSHQVTQMGQEVILRCVPISNHLYFYWYRQILGQKVEFLVSFYNNEISEKSEIFDDQFSVERPDGSNFTLKIRSTKLEDSAMYFCASPEGGENTEAFFGQGTRLTVV.

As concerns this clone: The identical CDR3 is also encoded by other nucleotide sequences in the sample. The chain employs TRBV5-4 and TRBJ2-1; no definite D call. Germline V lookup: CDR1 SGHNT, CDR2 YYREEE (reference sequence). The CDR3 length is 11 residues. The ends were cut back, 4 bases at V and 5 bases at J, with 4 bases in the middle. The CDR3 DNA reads TGTGCCAGCAGCCTGAACAATGAGCAGTTCTTC. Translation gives CASSLNNEQFF.

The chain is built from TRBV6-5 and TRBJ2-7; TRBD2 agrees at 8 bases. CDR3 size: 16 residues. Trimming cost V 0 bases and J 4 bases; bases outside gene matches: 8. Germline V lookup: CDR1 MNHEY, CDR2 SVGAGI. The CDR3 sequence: CASSYSIAGGGYEQYF. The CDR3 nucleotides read TGTGCCAGCAGTTACTCCATCGCGGGAGGAGGATACGAGCAGTACTTC.

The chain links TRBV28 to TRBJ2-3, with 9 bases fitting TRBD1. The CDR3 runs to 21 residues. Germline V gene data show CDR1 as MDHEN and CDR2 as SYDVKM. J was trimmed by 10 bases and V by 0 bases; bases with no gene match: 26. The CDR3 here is CASSLWQSGRTGDTALCPQYF. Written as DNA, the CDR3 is TGTGCCAGCAGTTTATGGCAATCTGGCCGGACAGGGGACACAGCCCTCTGCCCGCAGTATTTT. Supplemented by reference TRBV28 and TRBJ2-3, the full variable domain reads DVKVTQSSRYLVKRTGEKVFLECVQDMDHENMFWYRQDPGLGLRLIYFSYDVKMKEKGDIPEGYSVSREKKERFSLILESASTNQTSMYLCASSLWQSGRTGDTALCPQYFGPGTRLTVL.

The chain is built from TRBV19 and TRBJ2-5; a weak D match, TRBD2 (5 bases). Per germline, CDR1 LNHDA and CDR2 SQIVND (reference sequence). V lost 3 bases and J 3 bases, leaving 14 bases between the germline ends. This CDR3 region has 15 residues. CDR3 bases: TGTGCCAGTAGTATGGCGAGGACTCCGGAAGAGACCCAGTACTTC. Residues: CASSMARTPEETQYF.

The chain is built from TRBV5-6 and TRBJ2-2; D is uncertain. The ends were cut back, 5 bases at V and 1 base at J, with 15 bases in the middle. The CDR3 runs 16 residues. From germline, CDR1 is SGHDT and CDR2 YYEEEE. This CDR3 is CASSLATGRNTGELFF. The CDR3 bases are TGTGCCAGCAGTTTAGCCACGGGCAGGAACACCGGGGAGCTGTTTTTT.

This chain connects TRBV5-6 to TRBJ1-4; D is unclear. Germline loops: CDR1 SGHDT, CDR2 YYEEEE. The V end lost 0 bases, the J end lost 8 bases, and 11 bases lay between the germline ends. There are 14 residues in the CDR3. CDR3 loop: CASSLAKVGEKLFF. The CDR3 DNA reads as TGTGCCAGCAGCTTGGCCAAAGTGGGGGAAAAACTGTTTTTT. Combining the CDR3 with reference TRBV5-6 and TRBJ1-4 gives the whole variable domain DAGVTQSPTHLIKTRGQQVTLRCSPKSGHDTVSWYQQALGQGPQFIFQYYEEEERQRGNFPDRFSGHQFPNYSSELNVNALLLGDSALYLCASSLAKVGEKLFFGSGTQLSVL.

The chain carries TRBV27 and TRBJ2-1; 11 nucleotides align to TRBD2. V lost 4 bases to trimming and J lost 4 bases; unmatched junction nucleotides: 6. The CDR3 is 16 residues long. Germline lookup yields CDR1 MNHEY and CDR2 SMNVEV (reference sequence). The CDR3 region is CASSSRLAGMYNEQFF. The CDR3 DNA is TGTGCCAGCAGTTCAAGACTAGCGGGGATGTACAATGAGCAGTTCTTC.

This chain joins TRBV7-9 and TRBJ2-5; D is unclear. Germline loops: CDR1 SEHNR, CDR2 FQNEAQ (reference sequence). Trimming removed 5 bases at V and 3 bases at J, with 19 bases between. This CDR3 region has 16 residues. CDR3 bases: TGTGCCAGCAGCGAAAGGATACAGTCGGTAGAAGAGACCCAGTACTTC. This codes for CASSERIQSVEETQYF.

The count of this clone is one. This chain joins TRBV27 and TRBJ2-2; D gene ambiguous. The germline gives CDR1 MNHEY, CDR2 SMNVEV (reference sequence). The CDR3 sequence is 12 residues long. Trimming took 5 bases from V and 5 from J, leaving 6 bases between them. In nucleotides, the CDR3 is TGTGCCAGCAGTCCCATAACCGGGGAGCTGTTTTTT. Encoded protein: CASSPITGELFF.

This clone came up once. The CDR3: CASSLASGETQYF. CDR3 sequence (DNA): TGTGCCAGCAGCTTGGCCTCAGGGGAGACCCAGTACTTC. V is TRBV5-4 and J is TRBJ2-5; the D gene is possibly TRBD1 (5 bases). The length of the CDR3 is 13 residues. V lost 0 bases to trimming and J lost 5 bases, with 8 bases between them. Per germline, CDR1 SGHNT and CDR2 YYREEE (reference sequence).

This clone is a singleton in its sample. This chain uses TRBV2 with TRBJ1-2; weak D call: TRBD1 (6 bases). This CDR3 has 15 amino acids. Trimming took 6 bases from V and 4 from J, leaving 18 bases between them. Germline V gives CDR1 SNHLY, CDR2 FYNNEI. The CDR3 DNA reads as TGTGCCAGCAGGGGGGTTACAGGGTTTGGCTATGGCTACACCTTC. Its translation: CASRGVTGFGYGYTF.

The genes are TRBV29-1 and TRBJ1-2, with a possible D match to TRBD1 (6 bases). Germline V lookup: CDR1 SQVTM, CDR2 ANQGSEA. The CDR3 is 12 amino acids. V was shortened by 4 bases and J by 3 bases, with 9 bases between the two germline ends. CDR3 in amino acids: CSVGGTYYGYTF. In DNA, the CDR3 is TGCAGCGTTGGTGGGACATACTATGGCTACACCTTC. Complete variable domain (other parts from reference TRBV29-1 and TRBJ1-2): SAVISQKPSRDICQRGTSLTIQCQVDSQVTMMFWYRQQPGQSLTLIATANQGSEATYESGFVIDKFPISRPNLTFSTLTVSNMSPEDSSIYLCSVGGTYYGYTFGSGTRLTVV.

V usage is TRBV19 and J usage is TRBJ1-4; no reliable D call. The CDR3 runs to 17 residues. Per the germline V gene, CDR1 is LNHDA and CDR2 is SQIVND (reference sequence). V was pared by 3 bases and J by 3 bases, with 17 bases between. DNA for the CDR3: TGTGCCAGTAGTATTCGGGTGAAGAAGGAGCCTAATGAAAAACTGTTTTTT. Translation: CASSIRVKKEPNEKLFF.

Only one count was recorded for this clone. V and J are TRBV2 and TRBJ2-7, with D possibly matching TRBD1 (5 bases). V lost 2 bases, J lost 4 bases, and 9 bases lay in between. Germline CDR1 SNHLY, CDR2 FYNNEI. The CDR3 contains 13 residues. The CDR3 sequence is CASSELTAYEQYF. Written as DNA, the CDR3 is TGTGCCAGCAGTGAACTGACAGCTTACGAGCAGTACTTC.

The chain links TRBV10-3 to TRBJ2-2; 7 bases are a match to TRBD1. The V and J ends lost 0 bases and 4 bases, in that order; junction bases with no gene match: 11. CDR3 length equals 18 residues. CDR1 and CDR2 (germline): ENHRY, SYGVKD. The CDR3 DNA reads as TGTGCCATCAGTGAGTCGCCGTCAGAGGACAGGACCACCGGGGAGCTGTTTTTT. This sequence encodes CAISESPSEDRTTGELFF.

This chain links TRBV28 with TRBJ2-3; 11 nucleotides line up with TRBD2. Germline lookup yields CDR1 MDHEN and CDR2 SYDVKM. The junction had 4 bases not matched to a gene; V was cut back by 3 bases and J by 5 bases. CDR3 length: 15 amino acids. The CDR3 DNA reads TGTGCCAGCAGTTTGTCTAGCGGGAGGTTAGATACGCAGTATTTT. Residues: CASSLSSGRLDTQYF.

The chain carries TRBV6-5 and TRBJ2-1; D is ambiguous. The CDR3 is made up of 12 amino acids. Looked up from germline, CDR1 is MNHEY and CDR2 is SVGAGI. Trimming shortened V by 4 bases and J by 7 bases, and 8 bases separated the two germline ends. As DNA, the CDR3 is TGTGCCAGCAGTTGGAATAGAAATGAGCAGTTCTTC. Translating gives CASSWNRNEQFF.